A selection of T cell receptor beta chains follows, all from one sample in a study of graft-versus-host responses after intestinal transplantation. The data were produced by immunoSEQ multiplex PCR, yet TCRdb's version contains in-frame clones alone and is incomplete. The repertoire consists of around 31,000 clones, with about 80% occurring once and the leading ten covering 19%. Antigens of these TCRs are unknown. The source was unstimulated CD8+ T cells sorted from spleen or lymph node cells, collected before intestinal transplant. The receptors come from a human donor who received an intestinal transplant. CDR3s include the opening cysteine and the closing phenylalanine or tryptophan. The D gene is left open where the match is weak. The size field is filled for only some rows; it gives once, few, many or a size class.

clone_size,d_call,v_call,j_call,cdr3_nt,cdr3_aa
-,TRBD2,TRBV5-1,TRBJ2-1,TGCGCCAGGAGGACTAGCGGGGGATCCGGCTCCTACAATGAGCAGTTCTTC,CARRTSGGSGSYNEQFF
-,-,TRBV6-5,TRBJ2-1,TGTGCCAGCAGTTACACAGGGTCCTACAATGAGCAGTTCTTC,CASSYTGSYNEQFF
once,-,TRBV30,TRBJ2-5,TGTGCCTGGAGTGGGTATACTCCGCGAGAGACCCAGTACTTC,CAWSGYTPRETQYF
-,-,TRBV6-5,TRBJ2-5,TGTGCCAGCAGTTACCGGGAAGGCGGGGTGGAGACCCAGTACTTC,CASSYREGGVETQYF
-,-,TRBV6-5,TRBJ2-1,TGTGCCAGCAGTTTATCTCGATCAGGGTATGAGCAGTTCTTC,CASSLSRSGYEQFF
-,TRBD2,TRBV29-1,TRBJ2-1,TGCAGCGTTGGGACTAGCGGGATTTACAATGAGCAGTTCTTC,CSVGTSGIYNEQFF
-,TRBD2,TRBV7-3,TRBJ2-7,TGTGCCAGCAGCTTAAGTGGCGGGAGGTTGCAGTACTTC,CASSLSGGRLQYF
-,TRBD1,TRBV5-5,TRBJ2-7,TGTGCCAGCAGTTTTACCGGGACAGCGGCGGAGCAGTACTTC,CASSFTGTAAEQYF
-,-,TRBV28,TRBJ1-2,TGTGCCAGCAGTTCGTCCCGAACAGACATACGCTATGGCTACACCTTC,CASSSSRTDIRYGYTF
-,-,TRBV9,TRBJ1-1,TGTGCCAGCAGCGTGGGGGGGGCGACTGAAGCTTTCTTT,CASSVGGATEAFF
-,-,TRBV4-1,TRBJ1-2,TGCGCCAGCAGCCAAGCCTTAACATCCGGGTCCTATGGCTACACCTTC,CASSQALTSGSYGYTF
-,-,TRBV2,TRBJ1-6,TGTGCCAGCAGTCCCAAGCCGGAGGCAAGCTCCTATAATTCACCCCTCCACTTT,CASSPKPEASSYNSPLHF
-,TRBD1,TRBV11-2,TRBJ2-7,TGTGCCAGCAGCCAGGGACAGGGGGGAGTACTCTCCTACGAGCAGTACTTC,CASSQGQGGVLSYEQYF
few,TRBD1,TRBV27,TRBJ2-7,TGTGCCAGCAGTTTGACAGGGCTTAAGGGGTTGGAGCAGTACTTC,CASSLTGLKGLEQYF
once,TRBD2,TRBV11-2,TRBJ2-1,TGTGCCAGCAGCTTAGCAAGGAGCGAAGCGGGAGATCTGGCGCCGTTCTTC,CASSLARSEAGDLAPFF
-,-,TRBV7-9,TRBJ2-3,TGTGCCAGCAGCTTCGCGACAGGCACAGATACGCAGTATTTT,CASSFATGTDTQYF
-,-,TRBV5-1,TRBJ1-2,TGCGCCAGCAGCTTGGGGCAGGGATGGGATGGCTACACCTTC,CASSLGQGWDGYTF
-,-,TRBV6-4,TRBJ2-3,TGTGCCAGCAGTGAACAGGGTAACGCAGATACGCAGTATTTT,CASSEQGNADTQYF
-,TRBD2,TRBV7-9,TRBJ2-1,TGTGCCAGCAGAACCGGGACTAGCGCCTCTAATGAGCAGTTCTTC,CASRTGTSASNEQFF
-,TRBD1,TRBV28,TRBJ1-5,TGTGCCAGCAGCTTGGGACAGGGTAGAAATCAGCCCCAGCATTTT,CASSLGQGRNQPQHF
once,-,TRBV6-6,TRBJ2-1,TGTGCCAGCAGTCGACGAGGGGGAAGGTTCTTC,CASSRRGGRFF
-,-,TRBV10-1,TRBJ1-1,TGCGCCAGCAGTGAGTCGGCGGGAGCTTTCTTT,CASSESAGAFF